Below are 9 T cell receptor beta chains sequenced from a single sample in a study of spatial heterogeneity in lung cancer. Regarding time point: sample taken at primary tumor resection. TCRdb re-analysed the 5' RACE reads in MiXCR, keeping a single row per CDR3 protein. The data contain about 20,000 distinct CDR3 sequences, approximately 5.8% of them singletons. Sequencing was performed on PBMCs, taken at surgery. The receptors here all came from a male donor with early-stage non-small cell lung cancer.

Ten or more counts support this clonotype. The chain couples TRBV9 to TRBJ2-6; TRBD2 is a possible D gene (6 bases). This CDR3 has 18 residues. Germline values: CDR1 SGDLS, CDR2 YYNGEE. Deletions cut 0 bases from V and 0 bases from J, with 13 bases between. The CDR3, as DNA: TGTGCCAGCAGCGTAGAAGGCTTCGGGGGCTCTGGGGCCAACGTCCTGACTTTC. Its protein product is CASSVEGFGGSGANVLTF.

This clonotype has just a few counts. The rearrangement uses TRBV20-1 and TRBJ2-7; D possibly uses TRBD1 or TRBD2 (5 bases each). This CDR3 has 13 residues. Germline V gives CDR1 DFQATT, CDR2 SNEGSKA (reference sequence). The V and J ends lost 3 bases and 0 bases respectively, with 9 bases between them. The CDR3 sequence: CSARWDDSYEQYF. CDR3 nucleotides: TGCAGTGCTAGGTGGGACGACTCCTACGAGCAGTACTTC.

The chain employs TRBV27 and TRBJ1-5, with D possibly being TRBD1 (6 bases). The CDR3 has 15 amino acids. The V end lost 0 bases, the J end lost 2 bases, and 8 bases lay between the germline ends. CDR1 is MNHEY and CDR2 is SMNVEV in the germline V gene (reference sequence). The CDR3 DNA reads TGTGCCAGCAGTTTATCATCAGGGGGCAATCAGCCCCAGCATTTT. Its translation is CASSLSSGGNQPQHF.

By frequency in the sample, this clonotype is large. The chain links TRBV20-1 to TRBJ2-3; the match to TRBD2 covers 12 bases. From germline, CDR1 is DFQATT and CDR2 SNEGSKA (reference sequence). The CDR3 extends over 16 amino acids. Germline trimming cut 3 bases from V and 6 bases from J; bases unmatched to any gene: 10. The CDR3 region is CSASSLAGGKMDTQYF. The DNA of the CDR3 is TGCAGTGCTAGCTCGCTAGCGGGGGGGAAGATGGATACGCAGTATTTT.

Many counts were recorded for this clonotype. This chain connects TRBV12-3 or TRBV12-4 to TRBJ2-7; tentative D call: TRBD1 (6 bases). The V and J ends lost 6 bases and 3 bases respectively, with 15 bases between them. The length of the CDR3 is 14 residues. CDR3 residues: CASSFHRENYEQYF. The CDR3 coding sequence is TGTGCCAGCAGCTTTCACAGGGAAAACTACGAGCAGTACTTC.

In its sample, this clonotype was seen many times. The rearrangement joins TRBV6-6 to TRBJ1-1; weak D call: TRBD1 (5 bases). The CDR3 is made up of 11 amino acids. Trimming pared 8 bases from V and 6 bases from J, leaving 10 bases between. The germline CDR1 and CDR2 sequences are MNHNY and SVGAGI (reference sequence). The CDR3 protein is CASGGPAEAFF. In nucleotides, the CDR3 is TGTGCCAGCGGGGGTCCGGCTGAAGCTTTCTTT.

The chain is built from TRBV29-1 and TRBJ2-3; no definite D call. Germline V lookup: CDR1 SQVTM, CDR2 ANQGSEA. The CDR3 has 10 amino acids. The V gene lost 4 bases and the J gene lost 5 bases, with 4 bases spanning the gap. The CDR3 nucleotides are TGCAGCGTTGGAGTAGATACGCAGTATTTT. Its translation: CSVGVDTQYF.

In this sample, this clonotype turned up many times. The chain has TRBV6-2 or TRBV6-3 and TRBJ2-7; 10 bases align to TRBD2. V was pared by 10 bases and J by 3 bases, with 6 bases of the junction left unmatched. From germline, CDR1 is MNHEY and CDR2 SVGEGT. The CDR3 runs 13 residues. The DNA for the CDR3 is TGTGCCACCGTAGCGGGAGGCCTCTACGAGCAGTACTTC. This encodes CATVAGGLYEQYF.

In its sample, this clonotype was seen many times. This sequence joins TRBV7-8 and TRBJ1-6; D is ambiguous. V was clipped by 2 bases and J by 7 bases, with 6 bases between them. The CDR3 is made up of 13 amino acids. The germline V gene encodes CDR1 SGHVS and CDR2 FQNEAQ. CDR3 in amino acids: CASSLSRNSPLHF. For the CDR3, the DNA is TGTGCCAGCAGCTTATCTCGAAATTCACCCCTCCACTTT.